This TCR beta chain appears in the sequencing data of a study of identical twins. Broader study findings: Invariant MAIT and iNKT cells could partly confound zero-insertion analyses.

The junction had 9 bases not matched to a gene; V was cut back by 3 bases and J by 5 bases. Germline values: CDR1 SEHNR, CDR2 FQNEAQ (reference sequence). This CDR3 is 15 amino acids long. Template switching introduced a universal primer site, and the cDNA bore unique molecular identifiers. MiXCR, applied by TCRdb to the 5' RACE reads, yields one record per CDR3 protein. The table has approximately 550,000 distinct CDR3 sequences, around 22% seen once. This clonotype was counted between two and nine times. Its specificity is not known. Healthy Caucasians made up all donors. This sample was also put to use in a study of yellow fever vaccine responses in identical twins. That source reports: Reports say the vaccine T cell response in twins looked partly convergent and partly personalized.

What was sequenced was CD4+ T cells sorted from blood. This receptor was obtained from a woman under 30 in good health. V is TRBV7-9 and J is TRBJ2-7; TRBD2 matches 8 bases. CDR3 loop: CASSFQREFRDEQYF. CDR3 nucleotides: TGTGCCAGCAGCTTCCAGCGGGAGTTTAGGGACGAGCAGTACTTC.